This section outlines one T cell receptor beta chain sequence together with its context. What it binds is not known. The CDR3 extends over 14 amino acids. CDR1 is LNHDA and CDR2 is SQIVND in the germline V gene (reference sequence). V lost 5 bases, J lost 0 bases, and 10 bases lay in between. Clones were sequenced by immunoSEQ multiplex PCR, and TCRdb holds only the in-frame ones, with some missing. The table has around 63,000 clones, approximately 85% seen once. The entry originates in a study of Tregs in tolerant kidney transplant recipients. General study findings and limits: Some patients' samples used different primers over time, so nucleotide sequences weren't comparable. Biological reproducibility was not directly addressed in this study. Activated donor B cell expansion appeared to reveal the most relevant donor-specific TCRbeta repertoire.

Thawed PBMCs were FACS-sorted into unstimulated CD4+CD25+CD127- regulatory T cells, CD4+CD25- non-regulatory cells, CD4 and CD8 cells. The V and J genes are TRBV19 and TRBJ1-1, with D unresolved. The TCR sequence derives from a human donor who received a combined kidney and bone marrow transplant. Sequencing was performed on Tregs from blood, taken before the transplant. In nucleotides, the CDR3 is TGTGCCAGTAGTGCAGGTGGCGTGAACACTGAAGCTTTCTTT. Encoded protein: CASSAGGVNTEAFF.